This T cell receptor beta chain was captured in a study of long-term antiretroviral therapy in people with HIV. The study, taken as a whole, reports: Blood collection from about 2004 to 2018 possibly occurred under older ART regimens.

Samples were assayed with immunoSEQ v3.0 at survey level. The table came from immunoSEQ multiplex PCR; TCRdb's copy has only in-frame clones and leaves some out. The sample holds roughly 18,000 clones, roughly 89% seen once. Comment on this clone: Its antigen is not identified.

Germline CDR1 reads GTSNPN; CDR2 reads SVGIG (reference sequence). The V gene lost 4 bases and the J gene lost 3 bases, with 13 bases spanning the gap. The CDR3 has 14 residues. The chain joins TRBV30 to TRBJ2-1; D is perhaps TRBD2 (5 bases). Sequencing was performed on unsorted PBMCs, taken 3 years after starting antiretroviral therapy. The TCR was taken from a man aged 45 to 65 with HIV. As DNA, the CDR3 is TGTGCCTGGAATAGAGGGATTGGCTACAATGAGCAGTTCTTC. Translated: CAWNRGIGYNEQFF. The full variable domain, rest sourced from reference TRBV30 and TRBJ2-1, is SQTIHQWPATLVQPVGSPLSLECTVEGTSNPNLYWYRQAAGRGLQLLFYSVGIGQISSEVPQNLSASRPQDRQFILSSKKLLLSDSGFYLCAWNRGIGYNEQFFGPGTRLTVL.